The 12 T cell receptor beta chains in this list originate from one sample, sequenced in a study of OX40 agonist ivuxolimab in advanced cancers. The method was immunoSEQ multiplex PCR; TCRdb's version includes in-frame clones alone and lacks a portion of them. This table has tens of thousands of clones, approximately 92% appearing once. The source material was CD4+ or CD8+ T cells sorted from blood, sampled in a trial of the OX40 agonist ivuxolimab. These receptors all stem from an adult with an advanced solid tumor such as melanoma, head and neck, liver or kidney cancer.

The chain joins TRBV7-9 to TRBJ2-2, with D possibly being TRBD1 (6 bases). Germline-derived CDR1 and CDR2 are SEHNR and FQNEAQ (reference sequence). The CDR3 has 15 amino acids. V was clipped by 2 bases and J by 5 bases, with 12 bases between them. CDR3 DNA: TGTGCCAGCAGCTTACGCCCAGGGGAAACCGGGGAGCTGTTTTTT. Translating gives CASSLRPGETGELFF.

The chain couples TRBV2 to TRBJ2-7, with D perhaps TRBD1 (5 bases). Trimming cost V 5 bases and J 3 bases, with 11 bases left between them. Germline CDR1 and CDR2: SNHLY and FYNNEI. The CDR3 spans 13 residues. CDR3 DNA sequence: TGTGCCAGCAGTCCCAGGGCCAGCTACGAGCAGTACGTC. Its protein product is CASSPRASYEQYV.

The chain uses TRBV5-1 and TRBJ2-2, with D possibly being TRBD1 (6 bases). This CDR3 region has 15 residues. With 3 bases removed from V and 8 bases from J, the gap between germline ends came to 17 bases. Germline CDR1 is SGHRS and CDR2 is YFSETQ. Written as DNA, the CDR3 is TGCGCCAGCAGCTACCTCGGGACATTGGGAGGGGAGCTGTTTTTT. Its protein product is CASSYLGTLGGELFF.

V is TRBV7-9 and J is TRBJ1-5, with D uncertain. The CDR3 loop spans 14 amino acids. Germline V gene data show CDR1 as SEHNR and CDR2 as FQNEAQ (reference sequence). Deletions cut 1 base from V and 9 bases from J, with 13 bases between. The CDR3 reads CASSLEPPRGPQHF. The CDR3 DNA reads as TGTGCCAGCAGCTTAGAACCCCCACGCGGGCCCCAGCATTTT.

CDR3: CASHAYVHRNTEAFF. The CDR3 region has the DNA TGTGCCAGTCACGCTTACGTTCACCGGAACACTGAAGCTTTCTTT. The chain uses TRBV7-9 and TRBJ1-1; D ambiguous. CDR1 and CDR2 (germline): SEHNR, FQNEAQ (reference sequence). V lost 9 bases and J 1 base, leaving 18 bases between the germline ends. CDR3 length: 15 residues.

This chain links TRBV11-2 with TRBJ2-2; perhaps TRBD1 as D (7 bases). Germline CDR1 and CDR2: SGHAT and FQNNGV. This CDR3 comprises 19 residues. The V gene lost 5 bases and the J gene lost 3 bases, with 25 bases spanning the gap. The CDR3 DNA reads as TGTGCCAGCAGCCCCATTCACCGGAGGGGGCGGGACGACACCGGGGAGCTGTTTTTT. Translation: CASSPIHRRGRDDTGELFF.

CDR3 residues: CASTTPGDRGQPQHF. The CDR3 DNA is TGTGCCAGTACCACACCCGGGGACAGGGGTCAGCCCCAGCATTTT. V and J are TRBV19 and TRBJ1-5; 10 bases align to TRBD1. CDR1 and CDR2 (germline): LNHDA, SQIVND (reference sequence). The CDR3 is 15 residues long. The V segment lost 7 bases and the J segment 6 bases; nucleotides outside the gene matches: 9.

The gene calls are TRBV4-1 and TRBJ2-3; no firm D call. Germline CDR1 and CDR2: MGHRA and YSYEKL. The CDR3 sequence is 15 residues long. Trimming shortened V by 6 bases and J by 0 bases, and 13 bases separated the two germline ends. CDR3 nucleotides: TGCGCCAGCAGGGGTTCAATAGTTAGCACAGATACGCAGTATTTT. Translating it yields CASRGSIVSTDTQYF.

This clone appeared a single time. The V gene is TRBV11-2, the J gene TRBJ1-1; D is uncertain. Germline loops: CDR1 SGHAT, CDR2 FQNNGV. Trimming shortened V by 1 base and J by 0 bases, and 6 bases separated the two germline ends. CDR3 length equals 14 residues. The CDR3 bases are TGTGCCAGCAGCTTAGGTGTAATGAACACTGAAGCTTTCTTT. Encoded protein: CASSLGVMNTEAFF.

The chain uses TRBV4-3 and TRBJ1-1; D remains unclear. Trimming shortened V by 1 base and J by 6 bases, and 6 bases separated the two germline ends. From germline, CDR1 is LGHNA and CDR2 YSLEER. The CDR3 extends over 12 amino acids. The DNA for the CDR3 is TGCGCCAGCAGCCAAGGCGGGTCTGAAGCTTTCTTT. Its translation: CASSQGGSEAFF.

The CDR3 bases are TGTGCCAGCAGCGTAACGGGACAGAGCTACGAGCAGTACTTC. Its translation is CASSVTGQSYEQYF. The V call is TRBV9, the J call TRBJ2-7; 7 bases line up with TRBD1. Germline CDR1 and CDR2: SGDLS and YYNGEE. The junction had 4 bases not matched to a gene; V was cut back by 1 base and J by 3 bases. CDR3 length: 14 residues.

This chain connects TRBV16 to TRBJ2-1, with unresolved D. V shed 4 bases and J shed 6 bases, with 10 bases lying between them. The length of the CDR3 is 13 residues. Looked up from germline, CDR1 is KGHSY and CDR2 is FQNENV. The CDR3 region has the DNA TGTGCCAGCAGCCTACAACAGAGCAATGAGCAGTTCTTC. Protein: CASSLQQSNEQFF.